The next 13 T cell receptor beta chains were all read from a single sample in a study of blood T cell repertoires in COVID-19. TCRdb's copy holds only in-frame clones and misses some; the assay was immunoSEQ multiplex PCR. The table has more than 250,000 clones, about 82% seen once. Sequences were obtained from peripheral blood. The receptors were gathered from a woman in her 50s with acute or convalescent COVID-19.

The chain links TRBV6-5 to TRBJ1-2; D is ambiguous. The CDR3 totals 14 residues. V was clipped by 5 bases and J by 3 bases, with 13 bases between them. The V gene's germline CDR1 is MNHEY and CDR2 SVGAGI. CDR3 sequence reads: CASSPNGRDYGYTF. The CDR3 nucleotides are TGTGCCAGCAGTCCAAACGGGAGAGACTATGGCTACACCTTC.

This chain uses TRBV5-6 with TRBJ1-3; 9 bases agree with TRBD1. J gave up 0 bases and V 3 bases, and 4 bases lay outside the gene matches. There are 16 residues in the CDR3. The germline gives CDR1 SGHDT, CDR2 YYEEEE. CDR3 loop: CASSWGQGSSGNTIYF. The CDR3 nucleotides are TGTGCCAGCAGCTGGGGACAGGGAAGCTCTGGAAACACCATATATTTT.

CDR3 DNA: TGCGCCAGCAGCTTGGAAACGAGCTCCTACAATGAGCAGTTCTTC. Translation: CASSLETSSYNEQFF. The rearrangement links TRBV5-1 to TRBJ2-1; no definite D call. Germline CDR1 SGHRS, CDR2 YFSETQ. V was cut by 0 bases and J by 0 bases, with 7 bases left in between. There are 15 residues in the CDR3.

This chain connects TRBV5-1 to TRBJ1-2; maybe TRBD1 (5 bases). The CDR3 is 11 amino acids. From germline, CDR1 is SGHRS and CDR2 YFSETQ. V was clipped by 5 bases and J by 7 bases, with 9 bases between them. CDR3 DNA sequence: TGCGCCAGCAGTAGCGGGGGTGGCTACACCTTC. As protein: CASSSGGGYTF.

The chain is built from TRBV6-5 and TRBJ1-5, with 10 bases identical to TRBD1. Looked up from germline, CDR1 is MNHEY and CDR2 is SVGAGI. Losses at the gene ends were 6 bases for V and 6 bases for J; bases not matched to a gene: 8. The CDR3 spans 15 residues. The CDR3 DNA is TGTGCCAGCAGCGCTGGACAGGGGGAAGCTCAGCCCCAGCATTTT. It encodes CASSAGQGEAQPQHF.

The rearrangement uses TRBV28 and TRBJ2-3; 8 bases map to TRBD1. This CDR3 is built from 15 residues. Germline trimming cut 7 bases from V and 5 bases from J; bases unmatched to any gene: 11. Germline V gene sequence: CDR1 MDHEN, CDR2 SYDVKM. The CDR3 DNA reads TGTGCCAGCACCAGGTCGAGGACAGGGTTAGATACGCAGTATTTT. Residues: CASTRSRTGLDTQYF.

This chain links TRBV4-2 with TRBJ2-7; weak D call: TRBD2 (5 bases). This CDR3 comprises 16 residues. Trimming took 1 base from V and 2 from J, leaving 15 bases between them. The germline gives CDR1 LGHNA, CDR2 YNFKEQ. As DNA, the CDR3 is TGTGCCAGCAGCCAAGCATTCAGGACTGGGACCTACGAGCAGTACTTC. The encoded protein is CASSQAFRTGTYEQYF.

There are a few counts of this clone. The rearrangement uses TRBV28 and TRBJ1-1; D call uncertain. This CDR3 comprises 14 residues. V lost 6 bases and J lost 3, with 14 bases in between. CDR1 and CDR2 from the germline V gene are MDHEN and SYDVKM. The CDR3 DNA reads TGTGCCAGCAGACGCCCCGGGTTCGACACTGAAGCTTTCTTT. This codes for CASRRPGFDTEAFF. Drawing the rest from reference TRBV28 and TRBJ1-1, the complete variable domain is DVKVTQSSRYLVKRTGEKVFLECVQDMDHENMFWYRQDPGLGLRLIYFSYDVKMKEKGDIPEGYSVSREKKERFSLILESASTNQTSMYLCASRRPGFDTEAFFGQGTRLTVV.

This rearrangement joins TRBV6-5 to TRBJ2-1; 11 positions match TRBD2. The CDR3 runs 15 residues. CDR1 is MNHEY, CDR2 SVGAGI, per germline. The junction had 9 bases not matched to a gene; V was cut back by 7 bases and J by 7 bases. The CDR3 DNA reads TGTGCCAGCAATAATCTAGCGGGGGGTGGGAATGAGCAGTTCTTC. This gives the protein CASNNLAGGGNEQFF.

V gene TRBV7-8 combines with J gene TRBJ1-4; D is uncertain. The germline CDR1 and CDR2 sequences are SGHVS and FQNEAQ. Deletions cut 2 bases from V and 0 bases from J, with 10 bases between. The CDR3 is made up of 16 amino acids. The DNA of the CDR3 is TGTGCCAGCAGCTTATCCTCCGCTACAACTAATGAAAAACTGTTTTTT. Residues: CASSLSSATTNEKLFF. Drawing the rest from reference TRBV7-8 and TRBJ1-4, the complete variable domain is GAGVSQSPRYKVAKRGQDVALRCDPISGHVSLFWYQQALGQGPEFLTYFQNEAQLDKSGLPSDRFFAERPEGSVSTLKIQRTQQEDSAVYLCASSLSSATTNEKLFFGSGTQLSVL.

This clone showed up just once. The J gene is TRBJ2-3, the V gene TRBV6-6; perhaps TRBD2 as D (6 bases). Germline V CDR1 and CDR2: MNHNY, SVGAGI (reference sequence). V was pared by 6 bases and J by 2 bases, with 9 bases between. The CDR3 consists of 13 residues. CDR3 loop: CASRPDYTDTQYF. CDR3 bases: TGTGCCAGCAGACCGGACTACACAGATACGCAGTATTTT.

The chain couples TRBV6-5 to TRBJ2-1, with a weak D call TRBD1 (5 bases). There are 16 residues in the CDR3. In germline, CDR1 is MNHEY, CDR2 SVGAGI. The germline V and J ends were trimmed by 0 bases and 10 bases, with 19 bases remaining between them. The CDR3 DNA sequence: TGTGCCAGCAGTTACTCTGGGCCAGGGTACCTTCAGGAGCAGTTCTTC. Its translation: CASSYSGPGYLQEQFF.

The chain couples TRBV3-1 (or the pseudogene TRBV3-2) to TRBJ2-3; the match to TRBD2 covers 8 bases. V lost 3 bases and J lost 3; bases outside the gene matches: 11. Germline values: CDR1 LGHDT, CDR2 YNNKEL (reference sequence). The CDR3 has 17 amino acids. In DNA form, the CDR3 reads TGTGCCAGCAGCCACGCCCGGAGCGGGAGTTTTACAGATACGCAGTATTTT. Its translation: CASSHARSGSFTDTQYF.